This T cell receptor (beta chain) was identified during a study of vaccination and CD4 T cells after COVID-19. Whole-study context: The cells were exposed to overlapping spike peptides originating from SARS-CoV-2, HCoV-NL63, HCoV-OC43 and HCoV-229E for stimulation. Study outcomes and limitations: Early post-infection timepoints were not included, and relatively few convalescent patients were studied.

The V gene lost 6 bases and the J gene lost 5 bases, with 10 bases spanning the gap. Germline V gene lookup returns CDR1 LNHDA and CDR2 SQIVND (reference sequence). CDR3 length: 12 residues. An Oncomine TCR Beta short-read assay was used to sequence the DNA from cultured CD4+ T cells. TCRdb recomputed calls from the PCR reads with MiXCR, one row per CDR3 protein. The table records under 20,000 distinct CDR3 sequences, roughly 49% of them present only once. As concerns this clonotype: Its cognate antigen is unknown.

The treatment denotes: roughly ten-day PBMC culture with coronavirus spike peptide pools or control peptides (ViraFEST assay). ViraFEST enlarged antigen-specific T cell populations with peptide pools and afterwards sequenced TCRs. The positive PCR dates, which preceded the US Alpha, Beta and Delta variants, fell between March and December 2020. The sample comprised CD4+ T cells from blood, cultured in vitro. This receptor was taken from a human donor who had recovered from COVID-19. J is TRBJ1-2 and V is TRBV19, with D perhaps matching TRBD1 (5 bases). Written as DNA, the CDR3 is TGTGCCAGTAGGAGCTGGGGGTATGGCTACACCTTC. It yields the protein CASRSWGYGYTF.